The sequence of this TCR beta chain was determined in a study of shared clonotypes between healthy human individuals. The naive CD8 fraction comprised CD45RO-negative cells positively selected for CCR7 and excluded terminally differentiated effector memory CD45RA+ cells. Sequencing was performed with immunoSEQ multiplex PCR; in TCRdb, only in-frame clones are kept and a portion is missing. The data contain millions of clones, approximately 94% of them seen just once; the ten biggest clones take up about 1.1%. The V gene's germline CDR1 is SQVTM and CDR2 ANQGSEA. CDR3 size: 13 residues. With 7 bases removed from V and 3 bases from J, the gap between germline ends came to 15 bases.

The sequence came from a man aged 18 to 30 in good health. The V and J genes are TRBV29-1 and TRBJ1-2; the D is unclear. Sample: naive CD8+ T cells sorted from blood. The CDR3 spells CSAYSREYYGYTF. The DNA of the CDR3 is TGCAGCGCTTACTCCCGGGAGTACTATGGCTACACCTTC.